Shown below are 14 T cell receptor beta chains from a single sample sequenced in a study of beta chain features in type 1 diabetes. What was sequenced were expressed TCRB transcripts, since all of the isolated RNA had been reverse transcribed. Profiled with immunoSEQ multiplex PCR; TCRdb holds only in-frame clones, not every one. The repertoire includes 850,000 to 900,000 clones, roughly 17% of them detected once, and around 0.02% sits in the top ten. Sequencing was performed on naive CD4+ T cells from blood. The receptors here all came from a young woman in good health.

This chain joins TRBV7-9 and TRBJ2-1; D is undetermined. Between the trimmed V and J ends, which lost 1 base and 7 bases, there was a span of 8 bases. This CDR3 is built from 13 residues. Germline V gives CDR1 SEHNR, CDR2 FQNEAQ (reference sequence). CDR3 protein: CASSLGTQNEQFF. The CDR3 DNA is TGTGCCAGCAGCTTAGGGACCCAAAATGAGCAGTTCTTC.

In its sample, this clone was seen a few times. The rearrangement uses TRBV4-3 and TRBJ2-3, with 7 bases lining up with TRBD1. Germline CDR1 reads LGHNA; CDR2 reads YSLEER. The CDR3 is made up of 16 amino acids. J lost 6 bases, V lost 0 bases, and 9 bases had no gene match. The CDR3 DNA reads TGCGCCAGCAGCCAAGATTGGACAGGACCCACCGATACGCAGTATTTT. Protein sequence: CASSQDWTGPTDTQYF.

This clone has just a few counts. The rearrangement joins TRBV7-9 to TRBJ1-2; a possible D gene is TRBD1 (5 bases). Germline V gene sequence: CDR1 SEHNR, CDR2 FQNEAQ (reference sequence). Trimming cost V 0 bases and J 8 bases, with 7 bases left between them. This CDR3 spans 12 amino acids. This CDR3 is CASSLAGAGYTF. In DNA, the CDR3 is TGTGCCAGCAGCTTAGCAGGGGCCGGCTACACCTTC.

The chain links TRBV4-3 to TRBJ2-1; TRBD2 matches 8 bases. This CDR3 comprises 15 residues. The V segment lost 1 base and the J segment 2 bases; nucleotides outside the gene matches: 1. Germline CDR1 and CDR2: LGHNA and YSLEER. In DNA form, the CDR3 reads TGCGCCAGCAGCCAAGCTAGCGGGCCCTACAATGAGCAGTTCTTC. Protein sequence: CASSQASGPYNEQFF.

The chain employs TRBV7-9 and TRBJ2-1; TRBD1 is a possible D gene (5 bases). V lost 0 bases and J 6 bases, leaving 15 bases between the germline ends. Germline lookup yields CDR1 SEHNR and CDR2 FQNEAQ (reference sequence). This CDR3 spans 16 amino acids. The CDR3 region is CASSLAPKGPLNEQFF. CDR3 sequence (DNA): TGTGCCAGCAGCTTAGCTCCCAAGGGGCCTCTCAATGAGCAGTTCTTC. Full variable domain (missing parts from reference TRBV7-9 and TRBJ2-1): DTGVSQNPRHKITKRGQNVTFRCDPISEHNRLYWYRQTLGQGPEFLTYFQNEAQLEKSRLLSDRFSAERPKGSFSTLEIQRTEQGDSAMYLCASSLAPKGPLNEQFFGPGTRLTVL.

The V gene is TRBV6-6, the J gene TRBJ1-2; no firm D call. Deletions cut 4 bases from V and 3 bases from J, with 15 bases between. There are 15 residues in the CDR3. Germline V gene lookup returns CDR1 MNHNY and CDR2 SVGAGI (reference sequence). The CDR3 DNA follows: TGTGCCAGCAGTTCCCCCAAGAAGAACTACTATGGCTACACCTTC. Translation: CASSSPKKNYYGYTF.

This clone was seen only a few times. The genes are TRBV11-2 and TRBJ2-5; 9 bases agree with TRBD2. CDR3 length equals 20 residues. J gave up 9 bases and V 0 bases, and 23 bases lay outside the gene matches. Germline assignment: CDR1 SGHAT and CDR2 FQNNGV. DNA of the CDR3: TGTGCCAGCAGCTTAGAGCACCCAAAACTCCCGGGACTAGCTGATACAGCCCAGTACTTC. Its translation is CASSLEHPKLPGLADTAQYF.

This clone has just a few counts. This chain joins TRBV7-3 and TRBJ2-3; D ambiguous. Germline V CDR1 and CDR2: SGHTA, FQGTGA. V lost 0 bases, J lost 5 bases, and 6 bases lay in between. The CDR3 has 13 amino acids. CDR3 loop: CASSLTPVDTQYF. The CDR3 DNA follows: TGTGCCAGCAGCTTAACGCCTGTAGATACGCAGTATTTT.

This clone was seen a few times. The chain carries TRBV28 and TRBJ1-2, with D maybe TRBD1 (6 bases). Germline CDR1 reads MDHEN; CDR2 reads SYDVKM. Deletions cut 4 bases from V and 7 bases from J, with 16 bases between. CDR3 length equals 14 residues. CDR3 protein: CASSSSTGSGGYTF. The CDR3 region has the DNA TGTGCCAGCAGTTCCTCCACAGGGTCGGGTGGCTACACCTTC.

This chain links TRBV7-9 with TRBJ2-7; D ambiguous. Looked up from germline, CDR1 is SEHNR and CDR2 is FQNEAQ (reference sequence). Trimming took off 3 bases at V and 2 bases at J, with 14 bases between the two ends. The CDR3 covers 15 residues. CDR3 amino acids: CASSLAQNPTYEQYF. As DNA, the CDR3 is TGTGCCAGCAGCTTGGCACAGAACCCGACCTACGAGCAGTACTTC.

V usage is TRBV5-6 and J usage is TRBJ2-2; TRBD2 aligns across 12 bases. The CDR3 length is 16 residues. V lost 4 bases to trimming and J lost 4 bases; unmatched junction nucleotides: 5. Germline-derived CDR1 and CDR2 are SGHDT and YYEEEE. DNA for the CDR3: TGTGCCAGCAGCGTACGACTAGCGGGAGTCACCGGGGAGCTGTTTTTT. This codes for CASSVRLAGVTGELFF.

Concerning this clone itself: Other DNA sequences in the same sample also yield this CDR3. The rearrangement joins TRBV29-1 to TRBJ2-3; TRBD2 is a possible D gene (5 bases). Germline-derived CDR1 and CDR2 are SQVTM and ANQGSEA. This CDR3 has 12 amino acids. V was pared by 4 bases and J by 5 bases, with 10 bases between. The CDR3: CSVARGLDTQYF. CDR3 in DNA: TGCAGCGTTGCTCGGGGTCTAGATACGCAGTATTTT.

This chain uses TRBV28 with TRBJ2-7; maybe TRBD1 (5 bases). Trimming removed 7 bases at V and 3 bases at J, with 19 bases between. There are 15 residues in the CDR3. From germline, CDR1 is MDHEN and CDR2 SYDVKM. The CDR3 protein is CASNPQVTWDYEQYF. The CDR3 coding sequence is TGTGCCAGCAACCCACAGGTAACTTGGGACTACGAGCAGTACTTC.

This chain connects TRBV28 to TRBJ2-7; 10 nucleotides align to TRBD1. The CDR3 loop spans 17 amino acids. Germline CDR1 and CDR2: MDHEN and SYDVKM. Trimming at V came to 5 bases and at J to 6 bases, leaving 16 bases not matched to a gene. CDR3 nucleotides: TGTGCCAGCAGTCTCCACCCCGGGACAGGGGTCCGTTCCGAGCAGTACTTC. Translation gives CASSLHPGTGVRSEQYF.